These T cell receptor beta chains were read from a single sample in a study of memory CD4+ T cells and cytomegalovirus serostatus. Repertoires were generated with immunoSEQ multiplex PCR, while TCRdb's copy carries only in-frame clones and drops some. Here the sample spans under 100,000 clones, more than 70% being singletons. The sample taken for sequencing was memory CD4+ T cells from blood. Every receptor here comes from an adult in good health and CMV-seronegative. Each CDR3 is given with its conserved first and last residue. A D gene is named only where the DNA matches it firmly. Clone size appears in some rows only: once, few, many, or a class for an expanded clone.

v_gene: TRBV5-1; abundance: -; d_gene: -; j_gene: TRBJ1-2; CDR3aa: CASSLAAVARRRENGYTF; CDR3nt: TGCGCCAGCAGCTTGGCCGCAGTAGCCCGCAGGCGGGAAAATGGCTACACCTTC
v_gene: TRBV2; abundance: -; d_gene: -; j_gene: TRBJ1-3; CDR3aa: CASSTGTNTIYF; CDR3nt: TGTGCCAGCAGTACAGGGACCAACACCATATATTTT
v_gene: TRBV2; abundance: few; d_gene: TRBD1; j_gene: TRBJ2-7; CDR3aa: CASSAPTGFPEQYF; CDR3nt: TGTGCCAGCAGTGCGCCGACAGGGTTCCCTGAGCAGTACTTC
v_gene: TRBV7-2; abundance: -; d_gene: TRBD2; j_gene: TRBJ2-7; CDR3aa: CASSLSTSGSYEQYF; CDR3nt: TGTGCCAGCAGCTTATCGACTAGCGGGTCCTACGAGCAGTACTTC
v_gene: TRBV7-9; abundance: -; d_gene: -; j_gene: TRBJ2-3; CDR3aa: CASSLGSGTDTQYF; CDR3nt: TGTGCCAGCAGCTTAGGCAGCGGCACAGATACGCAGTATTTT
v_gene: TRBV7-2; abundance: -; d_gene: -; j_gene: TRBJ1-2; CDR3aa: CASSLLWTAHYGYTF; CDR3nt: TGTGCCAGCAGCTTACTCTGGACAGCTCACTATGGCTACACCTTC
v_gene: TRBV2; abundance: medium-sized; d_gene: -; j_gene: TRBJ1-1; CDR3aa: CASSKQVNTEAFF; CDR3nt: TGTGCCAGCAGTAAACAGGTGAACACTGAAGCTTTCTTT
v_gene: TRBV4-3; abundance: -; d_gene: -; j_gene: TRBJ2-3; CDR3aa: CASSHLRADTQYF; CDR3nt: TGCGCCAGCAGCCATCTCCGAGCCGATACGCAGTATTTT
v_gene: TRBV7-9; abundance: few; d_gene: -; j_gene: TRBJ1-2; CDR3aa: CASNMGEDYGYTF; CDR3nt: TGTGCCAGCAATATGGGAGAGGACTATGGCTACACCTTC
v_gene: TRBV5-1; abundance: -; d_gene: -; j_gene: TRBJ1-1; CDR3aa: CASSPTVPMNTEAFF; CDR3nt: TGCGCCAGCAGCCCGACAGTACCCATGAACACTGAAGCTTTCTTT
v_gene: TRBV9; abundance: -; d_gene: -; j_gene: TRBJ2-5; CDR3aa: CASSPSTKAQETQYF; CDR3nt: TGTGCCAGCAGCCCGTCGACTAAAGCGCAAGAGACCCAGTACTTC
v_gene: TRBV18; abundance: -; d_gene: -; j_gene: TRBJ1-1; CDR3aa: CASIGGANTEAFF; CDR3nt: TGTGCCAGCATAGGGGGGGCGAACACTGAAGCTTTCTTT
v_gene: TRBV6-1; abundance: -; d_gene: -; j_gene: TRBJ2-2; CDR3aa: CASRSGHLTGELFF; CDR3nt: TGTGCCAGCAGGTCGGGACACCTCACCGGGGAGCTGTTTTTT
v_gene: TRBV4-1; abundance: -; d_gene: TRBD2; j_gene: TRBJ2-1; CDR3aa: CASSLSGGVRNEQFF; CDR3nt: TGCGCCAGCAGCCTTAGCGGGGGGGTACGAAATGAGCAGTTCTTC
v_gene: TRBV7-9; abundance: many; d_gene: TRBD1; j_gene: TRBJ1-2; CDR3aa: CASTSITGGSGYTF; CDR3nt: TGTGCCAGCACTTCAATTACAGGGGGGTCTGGCTACACCTTC
v_gene: TRBV19; abundance: -; d_gene: -; j_gene: TRBJ2-2; CDR3aa: CASNKQIGEFGELFF; CDR3nt: TGTGCCAGCAACAAACAGATTGGGGAGTTCGGGGAGCTGTTTTTT
v_gene: TRBV9; abundance: -; d_gene: -; j_gene: TRBJ1-2; CDR3aa: CASSVVGGGYTF; CDR3nt: TGTGCCAGCAGCGTAGTTGGTGGAGGCTACACCTTC
v_gene: TRBV5-4; abundance: -; d_gene: TRBD1; j_gene: TRBJ2-7; CDR3aa: CASSWTQGAQGEQYF; CDR3nt: TGTGCCAGCAGCTGGACACAGGGGGCGCAGGGGGAGCAGTACTTC
v_gene: TRBV28; abundance: few; d_gene: -; j_gene: TRBJ1-2; CDR3aa: CASSLGAGNGYTF; CDR3nt: TGTGCCAGCAGTTTGGGGGCAGGGAATGGCTACACCTTC
v_gene: TRBV19; abundance: -; d_gene: TRBD1; j_gene: TRBJ2-7; CDR3aa: CASSPQGQGFYEQYF; CDR3nt: TGTGCCAGTAGTCCCCAGGGACAGGGGTTCTACGAGCAGTACTTC
v_gene: TRBV10-1; abundance: -; d_gene: TRBD2; j_gene: TRBJ2-2; CDR3aa: CASSGVAGITGELFF; CDR3nt: TGCGCCAGCAGTGGGGTAGCGGGGATCACCGGGGAGCTGTTTTTT
v_gene: TRBV9; abundance: -; d_gene: -; j_gene: TRBJ1-2; CDR3aa: CASSVATEGGLGYGYTF; CDR3nt: TGTGCCAGCAGCGTAGCTACCGAGGGGGGACTTGGCTATGGCTACACCTTC
v_gene: TRBV9; abundance: few; d_gene: -; j_gene: TRBJ1-1; CDR3aa: CASSPRPGFEYTEAFF; CDR3nt: TGTGCCAGCAGCCCCCGGCCCGGCTTTGAGTACACTGAAGCTTTCTTT